This T cell receptor (beta chain) is drawn from a study of cytomegalovirus exposure and HLA in healthy donors. This CDR3 spans 13 amino acids. Germline V gene sequence: CDR1 SGHTA, CDR2 FQGNSA. V was clipped by 2 bases and J by 5 bases, with 10 bases between them. Method: immunoSEQ multiplex PCR; TCRdb's copy keeps in-frame clones and lacks some. This table has approximately 170,000 clones, about 82% appearing once. This chain connects TRBV7-2 to TRBJ2-7; D ambiguous. This clonotype was obtained from a man aged 25-40 years in good health and CMV-seropositive. Sequencing was carried out using PBMCs. The CDR3 coding sequence is TGTGCCAGCAGCTTAAATCCTCCTGACGAGCAGTACTTC. This sequence encodes CASSLNPPDEQYF.